This T cell receptor beta chain was identified in a study of blood T cell repertoires in COVID-19. Turning to the study itself: The United States, Italy and Spain provided the acute and convalescent COVID-19 samples. T cells, B-cell-depleted T cells, or PBMCs provided the cDNA or gDNA that served as material.

In the source study's methods: Quantification of nucleated cells was approximated via reference gene primer amplification. Method: immunoSEQ multiplex PCR; TCRdb's copy keeps in-frame clones and lacks some. D and trimming were read from the DNA, whereas the V and J calls and clone size are those reported in that table. The sample lists tens of thousands of clones, about four fifths occurring once. The clonotype comes from a man aged 65 to 79 with acute or convalescent COVID-19. The sample comprised peripheral blood.

The chain's CDR3 is CASGLRPGLAGGRPDTQYF. Written as DNA, the CDR3 is TGTGCTAGTGGTTTACGTCCGGGACTAGCGGGAGGCAGGCCAGATACGCAGTATTTT. This chain uses TRBV12-5 with TRBJ2-3, with 15 bases identical to TRBD2. V lost 3 bases, J lost 4 bases, and 11 bases stayed unmatched. Germline CDR1 reads LGHNT; CDR2 reads FRNRAP. CDR3 length: 19 residues.